This TCR beta chain is drawn from a study of T cells in Graves' hyperthyroidism and ophthalmopathy. TCR beta CDR3 regions were amplified from RNA transcripts. A first-round RT-PCR of the TCR CDR3 used the HTBI primer set. One entry per CDR3 protein, called by TCRdb with MiXCR from the multiplex PCR reads. The data hold 250,000 or so distinct CDR3 sequences, with roughly 15% observed a single time. The V end was cut by 6 bases, the J end by 0 bases, with 11 bases between. This CDR3 region has 14 residues. The source of the PBMCs was 10 ml of fresh peripheral blood. This clonotype was sampled from a woman between 35 and 50 years old with Graves' hyperthyroidism that later progressed to Graves' ophthalmopathy. V gene TRBV12-3 or TRBV12-4 combines with J gene TRBJ1-1, with D perhaps matching TRBD1 (5 bases). Material for sequencing was blood. CDR3 bases: TGTGCCAGCAGCCTTGGGGCAATGAACACTGAAGCTTTCTTT. As protein: CASSLGAMNTEAFF.